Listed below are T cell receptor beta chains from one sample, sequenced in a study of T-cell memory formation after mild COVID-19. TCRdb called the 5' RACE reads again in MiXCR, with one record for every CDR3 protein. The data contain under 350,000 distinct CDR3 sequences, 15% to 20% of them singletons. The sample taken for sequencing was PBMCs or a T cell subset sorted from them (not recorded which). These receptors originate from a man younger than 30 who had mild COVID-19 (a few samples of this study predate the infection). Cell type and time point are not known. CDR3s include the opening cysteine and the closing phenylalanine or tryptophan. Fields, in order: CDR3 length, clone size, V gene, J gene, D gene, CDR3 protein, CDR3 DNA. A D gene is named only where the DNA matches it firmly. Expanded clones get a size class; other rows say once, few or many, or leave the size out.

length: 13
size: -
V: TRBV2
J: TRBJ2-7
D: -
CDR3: CASRTRGNNEQYF
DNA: TGTGCCAGCAGGACCAGGGGAAATAACGAGCAGTACTTC

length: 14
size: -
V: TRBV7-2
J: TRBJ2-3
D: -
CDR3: CASSLAGAGDTQYF
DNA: TGTGCCAGCAGCTTAGCGGGGGCCGGAGATACGCAGTATTTT

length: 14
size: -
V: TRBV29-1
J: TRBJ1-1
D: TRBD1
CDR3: CSVEDQGRGTEAFF
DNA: TGCAGCGTTGAAGATCAGGGCAGGGGGACTGAAGCTTTCTTT

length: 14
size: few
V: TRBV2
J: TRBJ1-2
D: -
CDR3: CASSRGRGVYGYTF
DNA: TGTGCCAGCAGTAGGGGCAGGGGCGTTTATGGCTACACCTTC

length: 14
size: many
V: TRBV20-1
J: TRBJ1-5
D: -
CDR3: CSASAGDRYQPQHF
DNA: TGCAGTGCTAGTGCAGGGGATAGGTATCAGCCCCAGCATTTT

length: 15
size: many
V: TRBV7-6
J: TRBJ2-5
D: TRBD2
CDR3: CASSFGLAVQETQYF
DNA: TGTGCCAGCAGCTTCGGACTAGCGGTACAAGAGACCCAGTACTTC

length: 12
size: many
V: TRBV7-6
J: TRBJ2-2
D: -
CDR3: CASSPPTGELFF
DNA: TGTGCCAGCAGCCCACCCACCGGGGAGCTGTTTTTT

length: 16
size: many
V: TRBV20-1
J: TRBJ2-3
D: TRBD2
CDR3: CSAKSLLAGEADTQYF
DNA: TGCAGTGCTAAAAGCCTACTAGCGGGGGAAGCAGATACGCAGTATTTT

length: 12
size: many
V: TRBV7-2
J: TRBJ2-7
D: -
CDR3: CASSLAAYEQYF
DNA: TGTGCCAGCAGCTTGGCGGCCTACGAGCAGTACTTC

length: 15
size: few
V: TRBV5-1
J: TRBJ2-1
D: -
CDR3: CASRQGGGGPDEQFF
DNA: TGCGCCAGCCGCCAGGGAGGTGGGGGCCCCGATGAGCAGTTCTTC

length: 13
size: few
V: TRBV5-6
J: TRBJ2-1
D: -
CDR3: CASSGRTVNEQFF
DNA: TGTGCCAGCAGCGGGCGGACAGTCAATGAGCAGTTCTTC

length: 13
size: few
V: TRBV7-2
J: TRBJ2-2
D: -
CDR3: CASSFIQGGELFF
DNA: TGTGCCAGCAGCTTTATTCAGGGTGGGGAGCTGTTTTTT

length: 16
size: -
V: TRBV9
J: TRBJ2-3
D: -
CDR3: CASSAYRASSTDTQYF
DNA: TGTGCCAGCAGCGCCTACAGGGCTTCTAGCACAGATACGCAGTATTTT

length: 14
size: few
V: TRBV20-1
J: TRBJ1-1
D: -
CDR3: CSARRDGLNTEAFF
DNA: TGCAGTGCTCGAAGGGACGGTTTGAACACTGAAGCTTTCTTT

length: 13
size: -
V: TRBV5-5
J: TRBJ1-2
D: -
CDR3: CASSRTVDYGYTF
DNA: TGTGCCAGCAGCAGGACAGTGGACTATGGCTACACCTTC

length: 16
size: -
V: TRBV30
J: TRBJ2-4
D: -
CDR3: CAWSVPTTIAKNIQYF
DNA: TGTGCCTGGAGTGTACCGACAACGATAGCCAAAAACATTCAGTACTTC

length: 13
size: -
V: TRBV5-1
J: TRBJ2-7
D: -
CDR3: CASSLASADEQYF
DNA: TGCGCCAGCAGCTTGGCCTCGGCAGACGAGCAGTACTTC

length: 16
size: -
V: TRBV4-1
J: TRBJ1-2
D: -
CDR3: CASSQASSALGYGYTF
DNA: TGCGCCAGCAGCCAAGCCTCCTCAGCTTTGGGCTATGGCTACACCTTC

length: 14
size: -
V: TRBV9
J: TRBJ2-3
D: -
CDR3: CASSVVPGGDTQYF
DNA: TGTGCCAGCAGCGTTGTCCCGGGCGGGGATACGCAGTATTTT

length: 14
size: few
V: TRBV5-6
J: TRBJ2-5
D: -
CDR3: CASSLAGPRETQYF
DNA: TGTGCCAGCAGCTTGGCCGGTCCACGGGAGACCCAGTACTTC

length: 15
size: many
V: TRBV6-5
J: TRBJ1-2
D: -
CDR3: CASSWGAEANYGYTF
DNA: TGTGCCAGCAGTTGGGGCGCGGAAGCTAACTATGGCTACACCTTC

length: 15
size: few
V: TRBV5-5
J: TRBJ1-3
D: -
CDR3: CASSPDPHSGNTIYF
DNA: TGTGCCAGCAGCCCCGACCCTCACTCTGGAAACACCATATATTTT

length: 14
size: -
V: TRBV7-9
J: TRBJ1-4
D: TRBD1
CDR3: CASSFRGPGEKLFF
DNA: TGTGCCAGCAGCTTCAGGGGGCCGGGTGAAAAACTGTTTTTT

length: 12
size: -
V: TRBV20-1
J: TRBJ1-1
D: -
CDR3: CSANSDNTEAFF
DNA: TGCAGTGCTAACTCAGATAACACTGAAGCTTTCTTT

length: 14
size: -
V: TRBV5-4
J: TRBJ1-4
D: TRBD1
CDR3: CASSSGQINEKLFF
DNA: TGTGCCAGCAGCTCGGGACAGATTAATGAAAAACTGTTTTTT

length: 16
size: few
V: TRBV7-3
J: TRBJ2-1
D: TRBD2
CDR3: CASSLRASGGYNEQFF
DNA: TGTGCCAGCAGCTTAAGAGCCAGCGGGGGTTACAATGAGCAGTTCTTC

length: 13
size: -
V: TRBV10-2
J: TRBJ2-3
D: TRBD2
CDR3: CASSSSGTSTQYF
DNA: TGCGCCAGCAGTTCCTCCGGGACTAGCACGCAGTATTTT

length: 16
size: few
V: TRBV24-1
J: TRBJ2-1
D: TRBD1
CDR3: CATSDLRQGAINEQFF
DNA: TGTGCCACCAGTGATCTGCGACAGGGGGCTATCAATGAGCAGTTCTTC

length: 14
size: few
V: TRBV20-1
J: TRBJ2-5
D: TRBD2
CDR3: CSPVLAGVRETQYF
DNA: TGCAGTCCCGTACTAGCGGGGGTTCGAGAGACCCAGTACTTC

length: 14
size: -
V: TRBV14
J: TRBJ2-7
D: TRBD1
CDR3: CASRRDREGYEQYF
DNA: TGTGCCAGCAGGAGGGACAGGGAGGGATACGAGCAGTACTTC

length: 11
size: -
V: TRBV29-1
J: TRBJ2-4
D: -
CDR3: CSVERENIQYF
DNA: TGCAGCGTTGAAAGGGAAAACATTCAGTACTTC

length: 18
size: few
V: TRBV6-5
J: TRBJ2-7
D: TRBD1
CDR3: CASSYSTSAGTGAYEQYF
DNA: TGTGCCAGCAGTTACTCGACGTCAGCCGGGACAGGGGCCTACGAGCAGTACTTC

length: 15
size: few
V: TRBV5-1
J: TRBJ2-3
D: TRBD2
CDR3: CASSRGTSGADTQYF
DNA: TGCGCCAGCAGCCGCGGGACTAGCGGGGCAGATACGCAGTATTTT

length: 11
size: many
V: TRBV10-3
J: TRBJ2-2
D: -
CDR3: CATRGVGELFF
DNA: TGTGCCACCAGGGGGGTCGGGGAGCTGTTTTTT

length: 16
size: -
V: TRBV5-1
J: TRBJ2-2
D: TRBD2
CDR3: CASTPLTAGETGELFF
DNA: TGCGCCAGCACCCCACTAACAGCGGGGGAGACGGGGGAGCTGTTTTTT

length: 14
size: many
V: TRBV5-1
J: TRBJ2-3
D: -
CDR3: CATRATLSTDTQYF
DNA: TGCGCCACGCGGGCGACTCTAAGCACAGATACGCAGTATTTT

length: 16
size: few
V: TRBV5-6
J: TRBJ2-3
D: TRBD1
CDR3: CASSQVDRYSTDTQYF
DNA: TGTGCCAGCAGCCAAGTGGACAGGTATAGCACAGATACGCAGTATTTT

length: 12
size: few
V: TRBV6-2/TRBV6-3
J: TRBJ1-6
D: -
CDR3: CASGQLNSPLHF
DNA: TGTGCCAGCGGACAGCTGAATTCACCCCTCCACTTT

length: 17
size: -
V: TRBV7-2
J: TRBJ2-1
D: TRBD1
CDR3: CASSLEDTGGSYNEQFF
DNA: TGTGCCAGCAGCTTAGAGGACACAGGGGGCTCCTACAATGAGCAGTTCTTC

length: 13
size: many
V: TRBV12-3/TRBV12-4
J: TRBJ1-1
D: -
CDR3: CASRSRVYTEAFF
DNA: TGTGCCAGCAGATCCAGGGTATACACTGAAGCTTTCTTT

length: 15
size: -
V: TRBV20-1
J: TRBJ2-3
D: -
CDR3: CSAARDLTSTDTQYF
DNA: TGCAGTGCTGCCCGGGACTTAACTAGCACAGATACGCAGTATTTT

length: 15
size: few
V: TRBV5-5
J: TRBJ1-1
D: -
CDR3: CASSRDPGGNTEAFF
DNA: TGTGCCAGCAGCCGGGACCCGGGAGGGAACACTGAAGCTTTCTTT

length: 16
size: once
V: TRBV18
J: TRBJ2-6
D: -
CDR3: CASSPLRSSGANVLTF
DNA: TGTGCCAGCTCACCATTAAGGAGCTCTGGGGCCAACGTCCTGACTTTC

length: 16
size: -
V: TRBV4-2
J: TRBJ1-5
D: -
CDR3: CASSQFGRYSNQPQHF
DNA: TGTGCCAGCAGCCAGTTTGGGAGGTATAGCAATCAGCCCCAGCATTTT

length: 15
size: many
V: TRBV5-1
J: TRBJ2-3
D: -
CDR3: CASSSFGGNTDTQYF
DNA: TGCGCCAGCAGTTCTTTCGGCGGGAACACAGATACGCAGTATTTT

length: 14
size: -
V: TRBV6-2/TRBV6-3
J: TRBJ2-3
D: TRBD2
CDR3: CASQTRGGEDTQYF
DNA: TGTGCCAGTCAAACGCGGGGGGGCGAGGATACGCAGTATTTT

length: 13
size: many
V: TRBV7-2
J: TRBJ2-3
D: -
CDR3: CASSSINTDTQYF
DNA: TGTGCCAGCAGCTCGATAAACACAGATACGCAGTATTTT

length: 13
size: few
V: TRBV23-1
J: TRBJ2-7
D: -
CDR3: CAIILDGSYEQYF
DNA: TGCGCCATCATACTTGATGGCTCCTACGAGCAGTACTTC